A selection of T cell receptor beta chains follows, all from one sample in a study of neurological immune-mediated disorders. One entry per CDR3 protein, called by TCRdb with MiXCR from the 5' RACE reads. The repertoire holds tens of thousands of distinct CDR3 sequences, with more than 3% as singletons. Sequences were obtained from PBMCs. These receptors all stem from a woman aged 60-70 years with multiple sclerosis. Both conserved end residues are part of each CDR3. D genes are given only for firm matches. Size is omitted from some rows. Given values are once, few, many or a class for expanded clones.

d_gene,v_gene,j_gene,abundance,CDR3aa,CDR3nt
TRBD1,TRBV12-3/TRBV12-4,TRBJ1-1,many,CASSPRQGIGAFF,TGTGCCAGCAGTCCCCGACAGGGAATAGGAGCTTTCTTT
.,TRBV12-3/TRBV12-4,TRBJ2-4,.,CASRLEGTVAKNIQYF,TGTGCCAGCAGGCTAGAGGGGACGGTAGCCAAAAACATTCAGTACTTC
.,TRBV20-1,TRBJ2-5,many,CSARDLRVVRVPSYAWTQYF,TGCAGTGCTAGAGATCTCAGGGTCGTTCGGGTTCCTAGCTACGCATGGACCCAGTACTTC
.,TRBV9,TRBJ2-4,many,CASSAPPGPSRDIQYF,TGTGCCAGCAGCGCCCCGCCGGGACCCTCAAGGGACATTCAGTACTTC
.,TRBV12-3/TRBV12-4,TRBJ1-2,many,CASGRESGYTF,TGTGCCAGCGGGCGGGAAAGTGGCTACACCTTC
.,TRBV18,TRBJ2-1,many,CASSPGDRNEQFF,TGTGCCAGCTCACCTGGTGACCGGAATGAGCAGTTCTTC
.,TRBV7-8,TRBJ2-3,.,CASSRGSAADTQYF,TGTGCCAGCAGCCGGGGGAGTGCGGCAGATACGCAGTATTTT
.,TRBV5-1,TRBJ1-5,many,CASRPGQTNQPQHF,TGCGCCAGCAGGCCTGGACAGACCAATCAGCCCCAGCATTTT
.,TRBV7-6,TRBJ2-7,many,CASSSQGRVEQYF,TGTGCCAGCAGCTCCCAGGGGCGGGTCGAGCAGTACTTC
.,TRBV19,TRBJ1-1,many,CASRRAEGQINTEAFF,TGTGCCAGTAGACGGGCCGAGGGGCAAATAAACACTGAAGCTTTCTTT
TRBD2,TRBV5-1,TRBJ2-3,.,CASSLPLAGADTQYF,TGCGCCAGCAGCTTGCCACTAGCGGGGGCAGATACGCAGTATTTT
.,TRBV5-6,TRBJ2-6,many,CASSLIGVGANVLTF,TGTGCCAGCAGCTTGATCGGGGTCGGGGCCAACGTCCTGACTTTC
.,TRBV10-1,TRBJ2-1,many,CAASQDLVGNEQFF,TGCGCAGCATCACAGGATCTGGTCGGGAATGAGCAGTTCTTC
TRBD1,TRBV14,TRBJ2-5,many,CASSQRQGLGETQYF,TGTGCCAGCAGCCAAAGACAGGGGTTAGGAGAGACCCAGTACTTC
.,TRBV5-1,TRBJ2-2,many,CASSLRVAGVTNTGELFF,TGCGCCAGCAGCTTGAGAGTGGCAGGGGTTACCAACACCGGGGAGCTGTTTTTT
.,TRBV10-3,TRBJ2-5,many,CAISERTAETQYF,TGTGCCATCAGTGAGAGGACAGCCGAGACCCAGTACTTC
.,TRBV5-1,TRBJ1-5,many,CATPRGQPQHF,TGCGCCACCCCGAGGGGTCAGCCCCAGCATTTT
TRBD1,TRBV28,TRBJ2-7,few,CASRQQGSQTYEQYF,TGTGCCAGCAGACAACAGGGGTCACAAACCTACGAGCAGTACTTC
.,TRBV18,TRBJ2-3,many,CASSSQGLTDTQYF,TGTGCCAGCTCCTCACAGGGTTTAACAGATACGCAGTATTTT
.,TRBV20-1,TRBJ2-3,many,CSAQAGDTQYF,TGCAGTGCACAAGCCGGGGATACGCAGTATTTT
.,TRBV11-2,TRBJ1-1,many,CASSSGQGQAFF,TGTGCCAGCAGCTCCGGCCAAGGGCAGGCTTTCTTT